This TCR beta chain derives from a study of T cell responses to AZD1222 COVID-19 vaccine. The CDR3 has 15 amino acids. The junction had 5 bases not matched to a gene; V was cut back by 4 bases and J by 7 bases. Germline V gene data show CDR1 as SGHTA and CDR2 as FQGNSA. The method was immunoSEQ multiplex PCR; TCRdb's version includes in-frame clones alone and lacks a portion of them. The data contain about 160,000 clones, 90% to 95% of them singletons. The receptor comes from an adult in good health. The sample here was peripheral blood, taken on day 0 of AZD1222 vaccination. The chain recombines TRBV7-2 with TRBJ2-1, with 12 bases fitting TRBD2. CDR3 DNA sequence: TGTGCCAGCAGCTCTAGCGGGAGGGCCGATAATGAGCAGTTCTTC. This gives the protein CASSSSGRADNEQFF.